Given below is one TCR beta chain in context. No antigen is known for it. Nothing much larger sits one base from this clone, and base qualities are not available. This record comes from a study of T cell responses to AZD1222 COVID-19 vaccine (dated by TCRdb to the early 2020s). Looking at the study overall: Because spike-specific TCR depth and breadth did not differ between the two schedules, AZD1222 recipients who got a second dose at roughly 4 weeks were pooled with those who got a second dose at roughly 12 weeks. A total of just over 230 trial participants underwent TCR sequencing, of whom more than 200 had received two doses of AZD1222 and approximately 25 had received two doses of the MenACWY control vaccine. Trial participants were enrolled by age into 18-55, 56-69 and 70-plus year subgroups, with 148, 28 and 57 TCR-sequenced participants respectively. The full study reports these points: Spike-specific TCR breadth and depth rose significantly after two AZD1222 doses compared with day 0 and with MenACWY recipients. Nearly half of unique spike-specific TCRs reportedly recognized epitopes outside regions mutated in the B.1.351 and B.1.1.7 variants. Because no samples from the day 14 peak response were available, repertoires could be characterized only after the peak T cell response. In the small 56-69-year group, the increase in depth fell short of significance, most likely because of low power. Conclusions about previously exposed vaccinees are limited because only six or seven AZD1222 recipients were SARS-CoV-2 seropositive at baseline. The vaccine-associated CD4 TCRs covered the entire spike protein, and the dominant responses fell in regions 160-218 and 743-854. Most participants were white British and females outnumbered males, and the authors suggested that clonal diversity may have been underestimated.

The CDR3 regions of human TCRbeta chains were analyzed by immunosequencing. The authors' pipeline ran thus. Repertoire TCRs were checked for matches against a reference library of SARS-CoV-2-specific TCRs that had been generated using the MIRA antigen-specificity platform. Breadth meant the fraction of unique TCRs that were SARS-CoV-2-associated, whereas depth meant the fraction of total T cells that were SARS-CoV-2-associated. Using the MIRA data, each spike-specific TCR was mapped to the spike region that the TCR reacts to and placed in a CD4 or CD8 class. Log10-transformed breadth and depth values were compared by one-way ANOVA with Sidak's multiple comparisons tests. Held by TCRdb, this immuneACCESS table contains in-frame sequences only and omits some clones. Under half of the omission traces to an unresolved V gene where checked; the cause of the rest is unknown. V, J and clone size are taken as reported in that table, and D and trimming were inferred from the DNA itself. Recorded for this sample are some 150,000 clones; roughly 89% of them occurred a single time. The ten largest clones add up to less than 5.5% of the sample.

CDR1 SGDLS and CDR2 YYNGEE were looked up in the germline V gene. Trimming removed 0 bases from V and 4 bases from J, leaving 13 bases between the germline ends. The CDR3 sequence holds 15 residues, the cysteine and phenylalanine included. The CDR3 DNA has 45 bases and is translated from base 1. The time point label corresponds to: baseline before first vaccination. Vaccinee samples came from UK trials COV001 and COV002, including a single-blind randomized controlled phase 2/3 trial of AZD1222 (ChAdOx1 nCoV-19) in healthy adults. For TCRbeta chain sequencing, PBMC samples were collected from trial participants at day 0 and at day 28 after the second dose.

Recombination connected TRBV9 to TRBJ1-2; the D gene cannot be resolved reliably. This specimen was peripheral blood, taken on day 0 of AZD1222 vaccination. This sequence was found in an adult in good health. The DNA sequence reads TGTGCCAGCAGCGTAGACCCTTTAGACCCCTATGGCTACACCTTC. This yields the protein CASSVDPLDPYGYTF.